The 28 T cell receptor beta chains listed next were all sequenced from one sample in a study of blood T cell repertoires in COVID-19. Libraries were prepared by immunoSEQ multiplex PCR; TCRdb keeps only in-frame clonotypes and omits some of them. This sample has about 99,000 clones, with 90% to 95% found just once. The specimen sequenced was peripheral blood. These receptors all stem from a human donor in a cohort sampled during active COVID-19.

The rearrangement uses TRBV29-1 and TRBJ1-2, with D hard to call. The V end was cut by 6 bases, the J end by 9 bases, with 20 bases between. The CDR3 spans 13 residues. CDR1 SQVTM and CDR2 ANQGSEA come from the germline V gene. Here the CDR3 reads CSVLTSSSLSYTF. The CDR3 nucleotides are TGCAGCGTCTTAACGTCGAGCTCCTTAAGCTACACCTTC. Filled out from reference TRBV29-1 and TRBJ1-2, the complete variable domain reads SAVISQKPSRDICQRGTSLTIQCQVDSQVTMMFWYRQQPGQSLTLIATANQGSEATYESGFVIDKFPISRPNLTFSTLTVSNMSPEDSSIYLCSVLTSSSLSYTFGSGTRLTVV.

The chain links TRBV7-9 to TRBJ1-2; TRBD1 agrees at 8 bases. The J segment lost 3 bases and the V segment lost 4 bases, leaving 1 base of the junction unmatched. The CDR3 spans 13 residues. Per the germline V gene, CDR1 is SEHNR and CDR2 is FQNEAQ (reference sequence). CDR3 nucleotide sequence: TGTGCCAGCAGCTGGGGACAGGACTATGGCTACACCTTC. This encodes CASSWGQDYGYTF.

The genes are TRBV18 and TRBJ2-1; 11 bases line up with TRBD2. This CDR3 spans 17 amino acids. Per the germline V gene, CDR1 is KGHSH and CDR2 is LQKENI. V trimming: 2 bases; J trimming: 1 base; junction bases outside the gene matches: 4. The chain's CDR3 is CASSPVAGGLSYNEQFF. CDR3 nucleotides: TGTGCCAGCTCACCAGTAGCGGGAGGGTTATCCTACAATGAGCAGTTCTTC.

The chain has TRBV19 and TRBJ1-6; 10 positions match TRBD1. Germline V gives CDR1 LNHDA, CDR2 SQIVND (reference sequence). This CDR3 contains 17 residues. The junction had 10 bases not matched to a gene; V was cut back by 4 bases and J by 7 bases. CDR3 nucleotide sequence: TGTGCCAGTAGTAACGCGGGGACAGGGGCGAAGAATTCACCCCTCCACTTT. Protein sequence: CASSNAGTGAKNSPLHF.

In its sample, this clone was seen a few times. This chain links TRBV6-2 or TRBV6-3 with TRBJ1-2, with a tentative D call TRBD1 (6 bases). Trimming removed 5 bases from V and 8 bases from J, with 15 bases in between. CDR3 length: 13 amino acids. The germline CDR1 and CDR2 sequences are MNHEY and SVGEGT. The DNA of the CDR3 is TGTGCCAGCAGTGAGGCGGGGGCGGACGGCTACACCTTC. Residues: CASSEAGADGYTF.

The chain employs TRBV2 and TRBJ2-3; 8 bases align to TRBD1. The germline V gene encodes CDR1 SNHLY and CDR2 FYNNEI. The CDR3 has 15 residues. Germline trimming cut 3 bases from V and 2 bases from J; bases unmatched to any gene: 4. In DNA, the CDR3 is TGTGCCAGCAGTGAGCAGGGGGCCTACACAGATACGCAGTATTTT. It encodes CASSEQGAYTDTQYF.

V usage is TRBV28 and J usage is TRBJ2-1, with D perhaps TRBD2 (5 bases). Germline V CDR1 and CDR2: MDHEN, SYDVKM. The CDR3 consists of 15 residues. The V gene lost 6 bases and the J gene lost 3 bases, with 15 bases spanning the gap. The CDR3 reads CASSPPGTGYNEQFF. Written as DNA, the CDR3 is TGTGCCAGCAGCCCCCCGGGAACTGGCTACAATGAGCAGTTCTTC.

The chain joins TRBV27 to TRBJ2-7; tentative D call: TRBD2 (5 bases). CDR3 size: 14 residues. The germline V gene has CDR1 MNHEY and CDR2 SMNVEV (reference sequence). Trimming left V 6 bases short and J 0 bases short, with 12 bases between. CDR3 DNA: TGTGCCAGCAGCTTCGAGGGATCCTCCTACGAGCAGTACTTC. Its translation: CASSFEGSSYEQYF.

In the case of this clone: At the DNA level, this CDR3 is encoded by other sequences in the same sample as well. The chain uses TRBV2 and TRBJ1-5, with a tentative D call TRBD1 (6 bases). CDR1 is SNHLY and CDR2 is FYNNEI in the germline V gene. V lost 3 bases and J lost 0, with 9 bases in between. The CDR3 loop spans 15 amino acids. CDR3 sequence reads: CASSEGHNSNQPQHF. The CDR3, as DNA: TGTGCCAGCAGTGAGGGACATAATAGCAATCAGCCCCAGCATTTT.

The rearrangement links TRBV3-1 (or the pseudogene TRBV3-2) to TRBJ2-5, with a possible D match to TRBD1 (6 bases). CDR1 and CDR2 (germline): LGHDT, YNNKEL (reference sequence). With 0 bases removed from V and 5 bases from J, the gap between germline ends came to 13 bases. CDR3 size: 15 residues. Written as DNA, the CDR3 is TGTGCCAGCAGCCAAGACGGACAGCTTGCGGAGACCCAGTACTTC. Translation: CASSQDGQLAETQYF.

This sequence joins TRBV7-6 and TRBJ2-7; D is undetermined. Looked up from germline, CDR1 is SGHVS and CDR2 is FNYEAQ. CDR3 length equals 14 residues. V shed 4 bases and J shed 2 bases, with 12 bases lying between them. CDR3 DNA: TGTGCCAGCAGCTCAGGATTACCACCCTACGAGCAGTACTTC. Translation gives CASSSGLPPYEQYF.

This chain uses TRBV6-1 with TRBJ2-7, with TRBD2 matching over 7 bases. Germline V gene lookup returns CDR1 MNHNS and CDR2 SASEGT. The CDR3 consists of 15 residues. J was trimmed by 3 bases and V by 1 base; bases with no gene match: 6. The CDR3 is CASSEGGGGGYEQYF. DNA for the CDR3: TGTGCCAGCAGTGAAGGGGGCGGGGGAGGCTACGAGCAGTACTTC.

This chain joins TRBV9 and TRBJ1-2; 7 bases are a match to TRBD1. This CDR3 is built from 15 residues. V lost 3 bases to trimming and J lost 4 bases; unmatched junction nucleotides: 9. Per the germline V gene, CDR1 is SGDLS and CDR2 is YYNGEE. CDR3 residues: CASSETGAFGYGYTF. As DNA, the CDR3 is TGTGCCAGCAGCGAAACAGGGGCCTTTGGCTATGGCTACACCTTC.

The rearrangement links TRBV11-2 to TRBJ1-1, with 7 bases lining up with TRBD1. With V trimmed by 8 bases and J by 6 bases, 18 bases remained unmatched. The CDR3 totals 16 residues. Germline V gene sequence: CDR1 SGHAT, CDR2 FQNNGV. CDR3: CASSPGQAFVVAEAFF. In DNA, the CDR3 is TGTGCCAGCTCACCCGGACAGGCTTTTGTGGTCGCTGAAGCTTTCTTT. Full variable domain (rest looked up from reference TRBV11-2 and TRBJ1-1): EAGVAQSPRYKIIEKRQSVAFWCNPISGHATLYWYQQILGQGPKLLIQFQNNGVVDDSQLPKDRFSAERLKGVDSTLKIQPAKLEDSAVYLCASSPGQAFVVAEAFFGQGTRLTVV.

The V call is TRBV6-2 or TRBV6-3, the J call TRBJ2-1, with D perhaps TRBD1 (6 bases). Between the trimmed V and J ends, which lost 2 bases and 9 bases, there was a span of 29 bases. This CDR3 has 19 amino acids. CDR1 is MNHEY, CDR2 SVGEGT, per germline. In DNA form, the CDR3 reads TGTGCCAGCAGTTACGGCAGGGTGAGGCGGTTCGAAATACAGGGTGAGCAGTTCTTC. Translation gives CASSYGRVRRFEIQGEQFF.

The chain combines TRBV5-6 with TRBJ1-4; 7 positions agree with TRBD1. V lost 2 bases, J lost 8 bases, and 6 bases stayed unmatched. The CDR3 is 14 residues long. Looked up from germline, CDR1 is SGHDT and CDR2 is YYEEEE. In nucleotides, the CDR3 is TGTGCCAGCAGCTTCGGCAGGGGGAACGAAAAACTGTTTTTT. Translation: CASSFGRGNEKLFF.

The chain combines TRBV4-3 with TRBJ1-5; the match to TRBD1 covers 7 bases. The CDR3 has 15 residues. Germline V gene sequence: CDR1 LGHNA, CDR2 YSLEER. V shed 4 bases and J 3 bases; nucleotides not matched to a gene: 6. DNA for the CDR3: TGCGCCAGCAGCCCGGAGGGACAGCTCAATCAGCCCCAGCATTTT. Its translation: CASSPEGQLNQPQHF.

The J gene is TRBJ2-7, the V gene TRBV30; D unclear. Per the germline V gene, CDR1 is GTSNPN and CDR2 is SVGIG (reference sequence). V shed 3 bases and J shed 8 bases, with 17 bases lying between them. CDR3 size: 13 residues. CDR3 nucleotides: TGTGCCTGGAGCGACCAAGTGAGGTCCCAGCAGTACTTC. This encodes CAWSDQVRSQQYF.

The chain uses TRBV5-1 and TRBJ2-1, with 11 positions matching TRBD2. The CDR3 runs 15 residues. Germline CDR1 is SGHRS and CDR2 is YFSETQ. V was pared by 3 bases and J by 4 bases, with 3 bases of the junction left unmatched. The CDR3 DNA follows: TGCGCCAGCAGCTGGGGACTAGCGGAATACAATGAGCAGTTCTTC. Translated: CASSWGLAEYNEQFF. Full variable domain (rest looked up from reference TRBV5-1 and TRBJ2-1): KAGVTQTPRYLIKTRGQQVTLSCSPISGHRSVSWYQQTPGQGLQFLFEYFSETQRNKGNFPGRFSGRQFSNSRSEMNVSTLELGDSALYLCASSWGLAEYNEQFFGPGTRLTVL.

Details on this clone: The same CDR3 arises from other DNA sequences in this sample as well. The chain has TRBV18 and TRBJ2-2; the match to TRBD2 covers 11 bases. The CDR3 has 15 residues. The junction had 1 base not matched to a gene; V was cut back by 3 bases and J by 4 bases. Per the germline V gene, CDR1 is KGHSH and CDR2 is LQKENI. The chain's CDR3 is CASSPSGRVTGELFF. The DNA for the CDR3 is TGTGCCAGCTCACCTAGCGGGAGGGTCACCGGGGAGCTGTTTTTT.

The genes are TRBV19 and TRBJ2-5; maybe TRBD1 (6 bases). This CDR3 has 15 residues. Germline-derived CDR1 and CDR2 are LNHDA and SQIVND (reference sequence). Trimming left V 2 bases short and J 2 bases short, with 12 bases between. CDR3 region: CASSIMGHEQETQYF. The CDR3 DNA sequence: TGTGCCAGTAGTATAATGGGACACGAACAAGAGACCCAGTACTTC.

The chain carries TRBV19 and TRBJ1-2; D is unclear. The ends were cut back, 3 bases at V and 4 bases at J, with 9 bases in the middle. Germline V lookup: CDR1 LNHDA, CDR2 SQIVND (reference sequence). The CDR3 has 13 amino acids. CDR3 region: CASSIGQFYGYTF. The DNA of the CDR3 is TGTGCCAGTAGTATTGGGCAGTTCTATGGCTACACCTTC.

V usage is TRBV6-2 or TRBV6-3 and J usage is TRBJ2-7, with D possibly TRBD1 on 5 matching bases. There are 14 residues in the CDR3. V was pared by 4 bases and J by 2 bases, with 12 bases between. Germline V CDR1 and CDR2: MNHEY, SVGEGT. CDR3 loop: CASSWIGAAYEQYF. CDR3 DNA sequence: TGTGCCAGCAGTTGGATAGGGGCCGCCTACGAGCAGTACTTC.

The chain has TRBV7-9 and TRBJ2-7; 11 bases fit TRBD2. The J segment lost 3 bases and the V segment lost 9 bases, leaving 4 bases of the junction unmatched. The CDR3 extends over 13 amino acids. CDR1 SEHNR and CDR2 FQNEAQ come from the germline V gene (reference sequence). The CDR3 DNA follows: TGTGCCAGTCTTAGCGGGAGGGACTACGAGCAGTACTTC. This encodes CASLSGRDYEQYF.

The CDR3 loop is CASSPPGVRRETQYF. The CDR3 DNA reads TGTGCCAGCTCACCACCCGGGGTGAGGCGAGAGACCCAGTACTTC. The chain employs TRBV18 and TRBJ2-5, with a tentative D call TRBD2 (5 bases). V lost 0 bases to trimming and J lost 4 bases, with 12 bases between them. The CDR3 is 15 residues long. The germline gives CDR1 KGHSH, CDR2 LQKENI.

The chain is built from TRBV14 and TRBJ2-7, with 14 positions matching TRBD2. CDR3 size: 16 residues. Germline-derived CDR1 and CDR2 are SGHDN and FVKESK. V lost 6 bases to trimming and J lost 4 bases; unmatched junction nucleotides: 8. This CDR3 reads CASSRLGTSGRYEQYF. CDR3 in DNA: TGTGCCAGCAGTCGCCTCGGGACTAGCGGGAGATACGAGCAGTACTTC.

The chain is built from TRBV19 and TRBJ1-1, with 7 bases that match TRBD1. The V gene end was trimmed by 9 bases and the J gene end by 0 bases; junction bases not matched to a gene: 7. The germline V gene has CDR1 LNHDA and CDR2 SQIVND (reference sequence). The CDR3 spans 14 residues. CDR3 in amino acids: CASRDSAMNTEAFF. Written as DNA, the CDR3 is TGTGCCAGCAGGGACAGCGCCATGAACACTGAAGCTTTCTTT.

This clone was detected only once. V usage is TRBV28 and J usage is TRBJ1-2; 8 nucleotides align to TRBD1. This CDR3 is built from 12 residues. Trimming took 6 bases from V and 8 from J; bases not matched to a gene: 5. Germline V CDR1 and CDR2: MDHEN, SYDVKM. The CDR3 region has the DNA TGTGCCAGCAGCGGGACAGGTTACGGCTACACCTTC. Translating it yields CASSGTGYGYTF.